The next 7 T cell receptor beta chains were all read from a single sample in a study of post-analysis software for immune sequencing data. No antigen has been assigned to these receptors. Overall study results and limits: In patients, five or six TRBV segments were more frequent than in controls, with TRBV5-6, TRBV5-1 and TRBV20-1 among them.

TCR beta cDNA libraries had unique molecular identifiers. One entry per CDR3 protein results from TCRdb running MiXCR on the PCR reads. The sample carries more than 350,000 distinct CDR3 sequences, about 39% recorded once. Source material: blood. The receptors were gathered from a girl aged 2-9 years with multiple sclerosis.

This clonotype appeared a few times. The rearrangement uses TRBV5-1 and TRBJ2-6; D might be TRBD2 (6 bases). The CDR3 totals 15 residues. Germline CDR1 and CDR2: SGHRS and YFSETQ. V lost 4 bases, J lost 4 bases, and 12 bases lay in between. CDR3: CASSVRLGGANVLTF. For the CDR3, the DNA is TGCGCCAGCAGCGTACGACTAGGAGGGGCCAACGTCCTGACTTTC.

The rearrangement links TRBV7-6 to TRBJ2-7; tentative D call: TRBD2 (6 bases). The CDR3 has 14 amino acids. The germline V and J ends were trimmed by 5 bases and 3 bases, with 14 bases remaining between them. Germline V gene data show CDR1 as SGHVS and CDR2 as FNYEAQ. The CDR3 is CASSTSGSVYEQYF. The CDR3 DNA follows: TGTGCCAGCAGCACAAGCGGGTCGGTCTACGAGCAGTACTTC. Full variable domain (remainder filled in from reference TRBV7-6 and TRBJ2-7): GAGVSQSPRYKVTKRGQDVALRCDPISGHVSLYWYRQALGQGPEFLTYFNYEAQQDKSGLPNDRFSAERPEGSISTLTIQRTEQRDSAMYRCASSTSGSVYEQYFGPGTRLTVT.

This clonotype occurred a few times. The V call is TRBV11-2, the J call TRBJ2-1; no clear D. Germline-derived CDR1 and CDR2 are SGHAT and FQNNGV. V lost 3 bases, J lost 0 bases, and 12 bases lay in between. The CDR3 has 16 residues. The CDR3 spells CASSFGWRSSYNEQFF. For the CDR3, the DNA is TGTGCCAGCAGCTTCGGGTGGCGGAGCTCCTACAATGAGCAGTTCTTC.

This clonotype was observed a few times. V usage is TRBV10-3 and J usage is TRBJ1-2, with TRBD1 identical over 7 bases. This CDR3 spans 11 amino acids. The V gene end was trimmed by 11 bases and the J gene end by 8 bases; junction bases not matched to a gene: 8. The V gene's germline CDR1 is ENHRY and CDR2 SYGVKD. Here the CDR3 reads CAAQTGYGYTF. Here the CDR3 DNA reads TGTGCCGCACAGACAGGGTACGGCTACACCTTC.

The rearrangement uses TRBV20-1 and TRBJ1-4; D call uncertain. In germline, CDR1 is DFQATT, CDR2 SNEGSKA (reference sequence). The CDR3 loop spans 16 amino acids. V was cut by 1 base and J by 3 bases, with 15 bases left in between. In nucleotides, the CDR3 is TGCAGTGCTAGAGGACGGCTGAATGCAGCTAATGAAAAACTGTTTTTT. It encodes CSARGRLNAANEKLFF.

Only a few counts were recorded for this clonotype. The CDR3 region has the DNA TGTGCCAGCAGTTTAGTAGGACAGGGCTACGAGCAGTACTTC. Translated: CASSLVGQGYEQYF. The J gene is TRBJ2-7, the V gene TRBV12-3 or TRBV12-4, with 8 bases matching TRBD1. The CDR3 length is 14 residues. The J segment lost 3 bases and the V segment lost 1 base, leaving 2 bases of the junction unmatched.

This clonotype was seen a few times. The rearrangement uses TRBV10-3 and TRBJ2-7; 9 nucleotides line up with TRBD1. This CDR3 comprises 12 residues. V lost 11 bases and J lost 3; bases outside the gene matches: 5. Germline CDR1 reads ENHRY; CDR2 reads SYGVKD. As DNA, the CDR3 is TGTGCCGTGGCGACAGGGGGCTACGAGCAGTACTTC. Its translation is CAVATGGYEQYF.